This T cell receptor (beta chain) appears in the sequencing data of a study of CXCR3-negative and CXCR3-positive naive CD8 T cells. Study-wide points: When CXCR3-positive naive cells were set against CXCR3-negative naive cells, the former had more hydrophobic TRB CDR3s. Memory cells diverged, while naive CXCR3-positive and CXCR3-negative cells had similar TRBV-TRBJ usage.

The CDR3 is 16 residues long. CDR1 is SGDLS, CDR2 YYNGEE, per germline. 5' RACE with UMI labels generated the TRB cDNA libraries. TCRdb reprocessed the 5' RACE reads and stores each CDR3 protein as one record, lacking DNA. The listing records 120,000 to 150,000 distinct CDR3 sequences. Worth noting for this clonotype: What it recognizes is unknown.

Sequenced material: naive CXCR3+ CD8+ T cells from blood. Subset defined: CD45RO-CCR7+CD27+CD95- naive CD8+ T cells expressing CXCR3 (TNR3+). This receptor was obtained from a human donor in good health. Some clones in this sample may be carry-over from other donors' samples. The chain couples TRBV9 to TRBJ1-1; TCRdb selects TRBD1, and the lack of DNA leaves this call unchecked. This CDR3 is CASSLNPGTGDTEAFF.